These T cell receptor beta chains were read from a single sample in a study of T-cell memory formation after mild COVID-19. TCRdb called the 5' RACE reads again in MiXCR, with one record for every CDR3 protein. The repertoire holds around 200,000 distinct CDR3 sequences, with around 20% as singletons. Sequenced input: PBMCs or a T cell subset sorted from them (not recorded which). These receptors were collected from a man between 18 and 29 years old who had mild COVID-19 (a few samples of this study predate the infection). Cell type and time point are not known. Each CDR3 is given with its conserved first and last residue. Each record gives: clone size, J gene, D gene, V gene, CDR3 DNA, CDR3 protein. The D gene is left open where the match is weak. Clone sizes are given selectively: once, few, many, or a class where the clone is expanded.

- TRBJ1-5 - TRBV2 TGTGCCAGCAGGGTTGCAGGGGTGAACAATCAGCCCCAGCATTTT CASRVAGVNNQPQHF
few TRBJ1-1 - TRBV18 TGTGCCAGCTCGCAGGCCGGACAGGAAGCTTTCTTT CASSQAGQEAFF
few TRBJ1-4 - TRBV6-5 TGTGCCAGCAGTTACTCTAGCCAGGCCCAAAAACTGTTTTTT CASSYSSQAQKLFF
few TRBJ1-1 TRBD1 TRBV6-5 TGTGCCAGCAGTACCCGGGACAGGGCAACTGAAGCTTTCTTT CASSTRDRATEAFF
many TRBJ2-5 - TRBV6-5 TGTGCCAGCAGTTGGGGTTTGCGGGAGACCCAGTACTTC CASSWGLRETQYF
- TRBJ1-3 - TRBV4-2 TGTGCCAGCAGCCAAGAAAAGGAAAACACCATATATTTT CASSQEKENTIYF
few TRBJ2-5 - TRBV3-1 TGTGCCAGCAGCCAGGGCCCTTTGGCAGAGACCCAGTACTTC CASSQGPLAETQYF
many TRBJ2-1 TRBD2 TRBV7-3 TGTGCCAGCAGCCCGCGGACTAGCGGGGGGGATGAGCAGTTCTTC CASSPRTSGGDEQFF
- TRBJ1-3 - TRBV20-1 TGCAGTGCTAGACATATGCGGGACCTAGATTCTGGAAACACCATATATTTT CSARHMRDLDSGNTIYF
few TRBJ2-5 TRBD1 TRBV6-6 TGTGCCGGCTCCCGGGACAGGGATCGGGAGACCCAGTACTTC CAGSRDRDRETQYF
few TRBJ2-3 - TRBV5-1 TGCGCCAGCAGCCTATACGGGTACGGGGGCCTTTTAAGCACAGATACGCAGTATTTT CASSLYGYGGLLSTDTQYF
few TRBJ2-1 TRBD2 TRBV9 TGTGCCAGCAGCGCATACCGCTCGGGGGGGCCTTATGGTGAGCAGTTCTTC CASSAYRSGGPYGEQFF
few TRBJ2-3 - TRBV4-2 TGTGCCAGCAGGGGGTCATTCGTGGGGGATACGCAGTATTTT CASRGSFVGDTQYF
few TRBJ2-1 - TRBV5-1 TGCGCCAGCAGCTTTCAGGATTCCTACAATGAGCAGTTCTTC CASSFQDSYNEQFF
- TRBJ2-7 - TRBV5-1 TGCGCCAGCAGCCTCGGAATGGGGATCTCCTACGAGCAGTACTTC CASSLGMGISYEQYF
- TRBJ2-3 TRBD2 TRBV20-1 TGCAGTGCTGCCCCAGCGGGGGGCACAGATACGCAGTATTTT CSAAPAGGTDTQYF
- TRBJ2-7 TRBD1 TRBV4-2 TGTGCCAGCAGCCAAGATCGGGCAGGGGGCTGGTACGAGCAGTACTTC CASSQDRAGGWYEQYF
- TRBJ1-1 TRBD1 TRBV29-1 TGCAGCGTAACGGGACAGGGGACGAACACTGAAGCTTTCTTT CSVTGQGTNTEAFF
medium-sized TRBJ2-5 TRBD1 TRBV5-1 TGCGCCAGCAGCGGGACAGCGCAAGAGACCCAGTACTTC CASSGTAQETQYF
- TRBJ1-2 - TRBV12-3/TRBV12-4 TGTGCCAGCAGTTCGATGGCAGGTCATGGCTACACCTTC CASSSMAGHGYTF
medium-sized TRBJ1-5 - TRBV7-2 TGTGCCAGCAGCTTAGACGATATCCAACCCCAGCATTTT CASSLDDIQPQHF
- TRBJ2-2 TRBD2 TRBV20-1 TGCAGTGCTATAACTAGCGGGGGGCCCGGGGAGCTGTTTTTT CSAITSGGPGELFF
- TRBJ2-2 - TRBV4-2 TGTGCCAGCAGAACCGGGACGGCGAACACCGGGGAGCTGTTTTTT CASRTGTANTGELFF
few TRBJ1-2 - TRBV20-1 TGCAGTGCCGGCGGGGGCCGAGGCTACACCTTC CSAGGGRGYTF